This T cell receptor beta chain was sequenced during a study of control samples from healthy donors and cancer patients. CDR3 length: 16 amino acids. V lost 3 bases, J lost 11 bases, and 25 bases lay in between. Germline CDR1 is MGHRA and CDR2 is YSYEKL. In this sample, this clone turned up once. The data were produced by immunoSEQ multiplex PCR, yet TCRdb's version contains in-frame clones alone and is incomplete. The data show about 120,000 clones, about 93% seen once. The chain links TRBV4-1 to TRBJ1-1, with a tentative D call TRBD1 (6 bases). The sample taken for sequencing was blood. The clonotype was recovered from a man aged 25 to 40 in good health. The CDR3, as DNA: TGCGCCAGCAGCCAGGGTCCCGGGACATCAGCTGGGGGGGCTTTCTTT. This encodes CASSQGPGTSAGGAFF.